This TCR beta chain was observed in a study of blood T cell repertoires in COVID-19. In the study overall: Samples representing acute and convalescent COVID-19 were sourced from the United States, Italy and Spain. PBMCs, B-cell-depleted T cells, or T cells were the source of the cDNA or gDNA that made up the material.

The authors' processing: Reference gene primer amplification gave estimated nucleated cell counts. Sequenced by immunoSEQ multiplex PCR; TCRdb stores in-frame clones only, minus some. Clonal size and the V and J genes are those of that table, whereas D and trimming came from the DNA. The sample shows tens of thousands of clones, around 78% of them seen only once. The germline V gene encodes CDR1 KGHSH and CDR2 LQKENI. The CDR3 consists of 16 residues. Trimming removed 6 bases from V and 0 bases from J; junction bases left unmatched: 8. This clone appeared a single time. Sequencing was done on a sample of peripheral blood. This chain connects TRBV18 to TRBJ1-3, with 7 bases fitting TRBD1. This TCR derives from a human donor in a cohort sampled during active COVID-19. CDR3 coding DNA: TGTGCCAGCTCCCCAAGGACAGGTTTCTCTGGAAACACCATATATTTT. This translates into CASSPRTGFSGNTIYF.